Sequencing of this TCR beta chain was carried out in a study of blood T cell repertoires in COVID-19. Overall study context: From T cells, B-cell-depleted T cells, or PBMCs came the material, which was cDNA or gDNA.

In this sample, this clone turned up once. Sequenced by immunoSEQ multiplex PCR; TCRdb stores in-frame clones only, minus some. The sample has about 160,000 clones; roughly 85% are singletons. Sequenced: peripheral blood. The receptor comes from a man aged 35 to 55 with acute or convalescent COVID-19.

The CDR3 is CASSQESGSSGNTIYF. The CDR3 DNA follows: TGTGCCAGCAGCCAAGAATCGGGGAGCTCTGGAAACACCATATATTTT. The chain couples TRBV14 to TRBJ1-3; the D is unclear. The CDR3 sequence is 16 residues long. The ends were cut back, 0 bases at V and 0 bases at J, with 9 bases in the middle. Germline lookup yields CDR1 SGHDN and CDR2 FVKESK.